A single sample gave rise to the 11 T cell receptor beta chains below, sequenced in a study of persistence of HIV-infected CD4 T cells. The stimulus was an HIV-1 Gag 15-mer peptide pool, 1 ug/peptide/mL. Sorting of responding CD4+ T cells relied on upregulated CD40 ligand together with CD69. These receptors have no identified antigens. The libraries were made with immunoSEQ version 4 in survey mode. Method: immunoSEQ multiplex PCR; TCRdb's copy keeps in-frame clones and lacks some. The sample holds under 20,000 clones; 50% to 70% are singletons and the top ten take under 2.5%. The sample here was CD4+ T cells sorted from PBMCs after approximately 19-hour stimulation, taken from a patient who received antiretroviral therapy. The origin of the receptors is an adult woman with HIV who was CMV-seropositive.

V and J are TRBV6-1 and TRBJ2-2, with D uncertain. CDR3 size: 15 residues. With 2 bases removed from V and 0 bases from J, the gap between germline ends came to 7 bases. Per germline, CDR1 MNHNS and CDR2 SASEGT. The CDR3 DNA reads TGTGCCAGCAGTGAAAGTGGAACGAACACCGGGGAGCTGTTTTTT. It is translated as CASSESGTNTGELFF.

This chain connects TRBV7-3 to TRBJ2-3; TRBD1 might be the D (5 bases). The V gene lost 3 bases and the J gene lost 3 bases, with 7 bases spanning the gap. This CDR3 spans 13 amino acids. Germline CDR1 is SGHTA and CDR2 is FQGTGA. CDR3 coding DNA: TGTGCCAGCAGCTTTGGACAAACAGATACGCAGTATTTT. It is translated as CASSFGQTDTQYF.

This chain connects TRBV7-6 to TRBJ2-3; TRBD2 aligns across 11 bases. Germline assignment: CDR1 SGHVS and CDR2 FNYEAQ. V trimming: 3 bases; J trimming: 2 bases; junction bases outside the gene matches: 4. This CDR3 region has 16 residues. The chain's CDR3 is CASSFGTSGTTDTQYF. The CDR3 DNA reads TGTGCCAGCAGCTTCGGGACTAGCGGAACCACAGATACGCAGTATTTT.

This chain links TRBV18 with TRBJ2-1, with 7 bases lining up with TRBD1. V lost 2 bases and J lost 8; bases outside the gene matches: 6. Germline V CDR1 and CDR2: KGHSH, LQKENI. This CDR3 contains 14 residues. For the CDR3, the DNA is TGTGCCAGCTCACCAGACAGGGTCCGTGATGAGCAGTTCTTC. It specifies CASSPDRVRDEQFF.

The J gene is TRBJ1-2, the V gene TRBV5-1; tentative D call: TRBD1 (5 bases). Trimming took off 2 bases at V and 8 bases at J, with 16 bases between the two ends. The length of the CDR3 is 14 residues. Germline lookup yields CDR1 SGHRS and CDR2 YFSETQ. The CDR3 region is CASSLRTSQSGYTF. The CDR3 DNA is TGCGCCAGCAGCTTAAGGACATCGCAGAGCGGCTACACCTTC.

This sequence joins TRBV12-5 and TRBJ1-5; no definite D call. Per the germline V gene, CDR1 is LGHNT and CDR2 is FRNRAP. The CDR3 is 12 amino acids. Trimming cost V 4 bases and J 9 bases, with 10 bases left between them. The CDR3 nucleotides are TGTGCTAGTGGTTCCCCCCAGCGGCCCCAGCATTTT. It specifies CASGSPQRPQHF.

The chain employs TRBV14 and TRBJ2-7; maybe TRBD1 (6 bases). V lost 4 bases and J lost 3, with 10 bases in between. Germline V gives CDR1 SGHDN, CDR2 FVKESK. The CDR3 runs 13 residues. CDR3 in DNA: TGTGCCAGCAGCCCCCAGGGGCTCTACGAGCAGTACTTC. This sequence encodes CASSPQGLYEQYF.

The chain has TRBV27 and TRBJ2-7; the D is unclear. V gave up 6 bases and J gave up 3 bases, with 12 bases separating them. The CDR3 spans 13 residues. Looked up from germline, CDR1 is MNHEY and CDR2 is SMNVEV (reference sequence). CDR3 nucleotide sequence: TGTGCCAGCAGACCCGCGAACCTCTACGAGCAGTACGTC. It encodes CASRPANLYEQYV.

The chain is built from TRBV7-2 and TRBJ1-5, with 7 bases matching TRBD1. The CDR3 runs 15 residues. J lost 4 bases, V lost 5 bases, and 8 bases had no gene match. Germline values: CDR1 SGHTA, CDR2 FQGNSA. In DNA, the CDR3 is TGTGCCAGCAGCCTCTACAGGGGTGGGAATCAGCCCCAGCATTTT. This translates into CASSLYRGGNQPQHF.

The rearrangement links TRBV6-1 to TRBJ1-2; D is uncertain. Germline V gene lookup returns CDR1 MNHNS and CDR2 SASEGT. The CDR3 is 14 residues long. V was cut by 1 base and J by 5 bases, with 11 bases left in between. The CDR3 protein is CASSEDPGMYGYTF. CDR3 sequence (DNA): TGTGCCAGCAGTGAAGACCCCGGCATGTATGGCTACACCTTC.

The chain has TRBV18 and TRBJ2-1; no reliable D call. Germline CDR1 and CDR2: KGHSH and LQKENI. This CDR3 is built from 14 residues. The V gene lost 6 bases and the J gene lost 3 bases, with 12 bases spanning the gap. The DNA for the CDR3 is TGTGCCAGCTCCCCGAACACCGACTACAATGAGCAGTTCTTC. Its translation is CASSPNTDYNEQFF.